This T cell receptor (beta chain) was retrieved from a study of blood T cell repertoires in COVID-19. Sequenced by immunoSEQ multiplex PCR; TCRdb stores in-frame clones only, minus some. Found here are under 300,000 clones, 80% to 85% of them singletons; the top ten hold 3.4%. Trimming cost V 4 bases and J 0 bases; bases outside gene matches: 3. The germline CDR1 and CDR2 sequences are SQVTM and ANQGSEA. This CDR3 is built from 14 residues. The sequenced material came from PBMCs or T cells enriched from blood (not recorded which). The chain couples TRBV29-1 to TRBJ2-4; TRBD1 matches 7 bases. The sequence came from a man aged 45 to 65 who had recovered from COVID-19. The CDR3 coding sequence is TGCAGCGTTGGACAGGGTCTAGCCAAAAACATTCAGTACTTC. Its translation: CSVGQGLAKNIQYF.